A selection of T cell receptor beta chains follows, all from one sample in a study of response to subunit inactivated influenza vaccine. TCRdb re-called the RT-PCR reads with MiXCR, one entry per CDR3 protein. The data contain about 780,000 distinct CDR3 sequences, 15% to 20% of them singletons. Material: PBMCs from blood, obtained more than 4 days after vaccination. The origin of the receptors is a middle-aged man who received an inactivated influenza vaccine. The conserved cysteine and the conserved F or W are not part of the CDR3 here. Each record gives: V gene, D gene, J gene, CDR3 protein. D genes are given only for firm matches.

V: TRBV5-6; D: TRBD2; J: TRBJ2-1; CDR3: ASSPRLAGGFANEQF
V: TRBV29-1; D: TRBD2; J: TRBJ2-7; CDR3: SAILAGGYSYEQY
V: TRBV4-3; D: TRBD1; J: TRBJ1-5; CDR3: ASSQDPPGQVINQPQH
V: TRBV11-1; D: TRBD2; J: TRBJ2-3; CDR3: ASSSPGLAGGRHTDTQY
V: TRBV20-1; D: -; J: TRBJ1-3; CDR3: SARGRHSGNTIY
V: TRBV29-1; D: TRBD1; J: TRBJ2-5; CDR3: SVRDRGQETQY
V: TRBV6-5; D: TRBD1; J: TRBJ2-7; CDR3: ASSYGQGEYEQY
V: TRBV28; D: -; J: TRBJ2-7; CDR3: ASSFGDPGTPYEQY
V: TRBV11-1; D: -; J: TRBJ2-7; CDR3: ASSLRTTSYEQY
V: TRBV24-1; D: -; J: TRBJ2-3; CDR3: ATSDDPRFTDTQY
V: TRBV29-1; D: -; J: TRBJ2-7; CDR3: SVEDPDGSSYEQY
V: TRBV5-1; D: -; J: TRBJ2-7; CDR3: ASSFDSAEQY
V: TRBV30; D: -; J: TRBJ1-2; CDR3: AWSASNYGYT
V: TRBV23-1; D: -; J: TRBJ2-6; CDR3: ASSTKISGANVLT
V: TRBV5-1; D: TRBD1; J: TRBJ2-2; CDR3: ASSFLTTDRGITGELF
V: TRBV9; D: -; J: TRBJ2-7; CDR3: ASSVDGRGYEQY
V: TRBV9; D: TRBD1; J: TRBJ1-3; CDR3: ASSVGGQVGNTIY
V: TRBV5-1; D: TRBD1; J: TRBJ1-5; CDR3: ASSLEAGGSGQPQH
V: TRBV7-8; D: -; J: TRBJ2-1; CDR3: ASSRDSGSYNEQF
V: TRBV7-2; D: TRBD2; J: TRBJ2-1; CDR3: ASSGATGRLNNEQF
V: TRBV6-5; D: TRBD1; J: TRBJ1-4; CDR3: ASSYSDRVKANEKLF
V: TRBV6-2/TRBV6-3; D: -; J: TRBJ2-7; CDR3: ASSYFRNPFSYEQY
V: TRBV20-1; D: -; J: TRBJ2-2; CDR3: SALPLALDLNTGELF
V: TRBV5-6; D: TRBD2; J: TRBJ2-1; CDR3: ASSSTQAGVSYNEQF
V: TRBV11-2; D: TRBD1; J: TRBJ2-5; CDR3: ASSLWDRGETQY